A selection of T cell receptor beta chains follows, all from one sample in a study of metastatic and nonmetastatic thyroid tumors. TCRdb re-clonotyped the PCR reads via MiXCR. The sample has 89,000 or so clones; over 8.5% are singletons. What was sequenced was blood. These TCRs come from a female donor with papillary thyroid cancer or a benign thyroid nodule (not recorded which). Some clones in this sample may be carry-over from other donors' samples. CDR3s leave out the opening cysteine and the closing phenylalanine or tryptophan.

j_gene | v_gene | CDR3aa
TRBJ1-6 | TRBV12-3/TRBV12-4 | ASTVDSSYNSPLH
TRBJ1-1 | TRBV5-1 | ASSLRTVNTEAF
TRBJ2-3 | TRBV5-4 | ASSSPSGGAADTQY
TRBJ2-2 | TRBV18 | ASSQQQGGTGELF
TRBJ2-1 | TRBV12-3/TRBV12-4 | ASSRRTAYNEQF
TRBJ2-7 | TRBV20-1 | SATAGTRRVYEQY
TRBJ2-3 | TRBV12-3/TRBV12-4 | ASSRGRGGQADTQY
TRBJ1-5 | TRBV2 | ASSGQENQPQH
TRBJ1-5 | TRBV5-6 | ASSLRGLGQPQH
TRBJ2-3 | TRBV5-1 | ASSPGTGDADTQY
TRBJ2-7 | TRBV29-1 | SERSPREQY
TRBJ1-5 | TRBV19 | ASSIGVNQPQH
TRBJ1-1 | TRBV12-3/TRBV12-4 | ASSYSTGNEAF
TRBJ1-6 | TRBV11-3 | ASRPIGPPPYSPLH
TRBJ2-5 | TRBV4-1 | ASSQDKGTATQETQY
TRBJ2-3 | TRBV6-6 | ASRPAGLAGVGTDTQY
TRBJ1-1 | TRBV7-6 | ASSSGGGAEAF
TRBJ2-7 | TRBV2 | ASSPGLAVSEQY
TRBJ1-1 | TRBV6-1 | ASKPTRDTEAF
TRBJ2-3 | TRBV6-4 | ASSDGTSGSTDTQY
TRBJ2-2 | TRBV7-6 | ASSLRGLGAGELF
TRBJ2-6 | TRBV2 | ASRVGRDLSGANVLT
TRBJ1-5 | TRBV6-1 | ASRTGGPNQPQH
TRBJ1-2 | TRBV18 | ASSPSGTGSNYGYT
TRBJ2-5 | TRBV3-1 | ASSQGLAGGETQY
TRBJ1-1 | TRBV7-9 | ASSLGGQIKASEAF
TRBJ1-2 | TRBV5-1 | ASSLGPVEGRSYGYT
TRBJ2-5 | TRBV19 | ASSVTPMGETQY
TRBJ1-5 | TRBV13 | ASSPGRGQRPQH